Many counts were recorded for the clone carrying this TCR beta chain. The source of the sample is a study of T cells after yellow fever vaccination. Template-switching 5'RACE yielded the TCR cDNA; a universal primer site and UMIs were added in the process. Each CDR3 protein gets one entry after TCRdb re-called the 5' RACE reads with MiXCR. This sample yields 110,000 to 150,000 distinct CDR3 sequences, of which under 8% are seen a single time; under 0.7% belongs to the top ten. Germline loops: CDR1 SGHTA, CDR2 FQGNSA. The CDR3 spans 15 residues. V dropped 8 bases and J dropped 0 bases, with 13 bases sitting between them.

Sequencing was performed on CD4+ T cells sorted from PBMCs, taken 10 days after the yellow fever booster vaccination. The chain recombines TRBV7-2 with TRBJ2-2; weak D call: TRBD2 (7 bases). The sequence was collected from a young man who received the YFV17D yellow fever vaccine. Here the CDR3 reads CASSWGGTNTGELFF. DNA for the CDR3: TGTGCCAGCTCCTGGGGGGGCACGAACACCGGGGAGCTGTTTTTT.